One and the same sample provided the 16 T cell receptor beta chains below, sequenced in a study of T cell repertoires in cytomegalovirus infection. These receptors have no known antigen. TCRdb used MiXCR to reprocess the reads, holding one entry per CDR3 protein. The table has 70,000 or so distinct CDR3 sequences, 25% to 30% seen once. Sequenced here: CD8+ T cells from cultured PBMCs, sampled from culture after CMV antigen stimulation. These TCRs come from a human donor in good health (CMV status not recorded). Some clones in this sample may be carry-over from other donors' samples.

This clonotype was counted between two and nine times. The V gene is TRBV19, the J gene TRBJ2-5, with D possibly called TRBD1 or TRBD2 (5 bases each). The length of the CDR3 is 15 residues. V was cut by 4 bases and J by 5 bases, with 17 bases left in between. Germline V gene sequence: CDR1 LNHDA, CDR2 SQIVND (reference sequence). The DNA of the CDR3 is TGTGCCAGTAGTAGTTCCGGGACGCAAAGGGAGACCCAGTACTTC. Translating gives CASSSSGTQRETQYF.

The V call is TRBV6-6, the J call TRBJ2-5; tentatively, D is TRBD1 (6 bases). The CDR3 runs 15 residues. Trimming took off 4 bases at V and 1 base at J, with 13 bases between the two ends. Germline V CDR1 and CDR2: MNHNY, SVGAGI (reference sequence). CDR3 residues: CASSSPPQGQETQYF. The CDR3 region has the DNA TGTGCCAGCAGTTCCCCCCCACAGGGCCAAGAGACCCAGTACTTC.

The V and J genes are TRBV19 and TRBJ2-2; D possibly corresponds to TRBD2 (5 bases). The germline V and J ends were trimmed by 2 bases and 1 base, with 11 bases remaining between them. Germline V gene data show CDR1 as LNHDA and CDR2 as SQIVND (reference sequence). This CDR3 spans 16 amino acids. The CDR3 coding sequence is TGTGCCAGTAGTATAAAGGGAGCCATGAACACCGGGGAGCTGTTTTTT. Protein sequence: CASSIKGAMNTGELFF.

The table lists this clonotype with a few counts. J is TRBJ2-2 and V is TRBV6-2 or TRBV6-3; D not certain. Germline CDR1 is MNHEY and CDR2 is SVGEGT. Trimming left V 2 bases short and J 5 bases short, with 3 bases between. CDR3 length: 12 residues. The CDR3 DNA reads TGTGCCAGCAGTTACATAACCGGGGAGCTGTTTTTT. This codes for CASSYITGELFF.

In its sample, this clonotype was seen a few times. The chain has TRBV4-1 and TRBJ2-7; 9 positions agree with TRBD1. V dropped 0 bases and J dropped 2; count of bases not matched to a gene: 8. Germline V gene sequence: CDR1 MGHRA, CDR2 YSYEKL. The CDR3 loop spans 17 amino acids. For the CDR3, the DNA is TGCGCCAGCAGCCAAGAGGCGGGCACAGGGGGCGCCTACGAGCAGTACTTC. Translation gives CASSQEAGTGGAYEQYF.

This clonotype was picked up a small number of times. The V call is TRBV28, the J call TRBJ2-3; D is undetermined. Germline assignment: CDR1 MDHEN and CDR2 SYDVKM. The V end was cut by 6 bases, the J end by 2 bases, with 15 bases between. CDR3 length: 15 residues. The chain's CDR3 is CASSKRSGYTDTQYF. CDR3 sequence (DNA): TGTGCCAGCAGCAAACGTTCCGGCTACACAGATACGCAGTATTTT.

The rearrangement joins TRBV7-3 to TRBJ2-3, with D hard to call. Trimming took off 5 bases at V and 5 bases at J, with 14 bases between the two ends. CDR1 and CDR2 (germline): SGHTA, FQGTGA. The CDR3 runs to 14 residues. CDR3 sequence (DNA): TGTGCCAGCAGCCATACTACACTCTTAGATACGCAGTATTTT. It is translated as CASSHTTLLDTQYF.

The genes are TRBV4-3 and TRBJ1-2, with 9 bases matching TRBD1. The CDR3 extends over 15 amino acids. The germline V gene encodes CDR1 LGHNA and CDR2 YSLEER. V dropped 0 bases and J dropped 8; count of bases not matched to a gene: 7. In DNA, the CDR3 is TGCGCCAGCAGCCAAGATTTGGGACAGGGTGGCGGCTACACCTTC. This gives the protein CASSQDLGQGGGYTF.

In its sample, this clonotype was seen a few times. CDR3 nucleotide sequence: TGTGCCAGCAGCTGGGTGGCCTCCTACAATGAGCAGTTCTTC. Translation: CASSWVASYNEQFF. V usage is TRBV5-5 and J usage is TRBJ2-1; no clear D gene. V lost 3 bases and J lost 0, with 7 bases in between. Germline V lookup: CDR1 SGHKS, CDR2 YYEKEE (reference sequence). The CDR3 runs 14 residues.

The table lists this clonotype with many counts. The chain uses TRBV19 and TRBJ1-4; 7 nucleotides agree with TRBD1. With 6 bases clipped from V and 0 bases from J, the junction kept 4 bases outside the gene matches. The V gene's germline CDR1 is LNHDA and CDR2 SQIVND (reference sequence). The CDR3 is made up of 15 amino acids. The CDR3 region is CASSPGTATNEKLFF. DNA for the CDR3: TGTGCCAGTAGCCCCGGGACAGCAACTAATGAAAAACTGTTTTTT. Drawing the rest from reference TRBV19 and TRBJ1-4, the complete variable domain is DGGITQSPKYLFRKEGQNVTLSCEQNLNHDAMYWYRQDPGQGLRLIYYSQIVNDFQKGDIAEGYSVSREKKESFPLTVTSAQKNPTAFYLCASSPGTATNEKLFFGSGTQLSVL.

This chain joins TRBV12-3 or TRBV12-4 and TRBJ1-6; no clear D. Trimming shortened V by 6 bases and J by 0 bases, and 12 bases separated the two germline ends. CDR3 size: 16 residues. CDR3 sequence reads: CASRGGRSSYNSPLHF. In DNA, the CDR3 is TGTGCCAGCAGGGGCGGACGGAGCTCCTATAATTCACCCCTCCACTTT.

V is TRBV29-1 and J is TRBJ1-2; the D is unclear. V was pared by 1 base and J by 2 bases, with 5 bases between. CDR1 SQVTM and CDR2 ANQGSEA come from the germline V gene. This CDR3 contains 12 residues. CDR3 loop: CSVEGNNYGYTF. CDR3 sequence (DNA): TGCAGCGTTGAAGGGAACAACTATGGCTACACCTTC.

This clonotype was seen at least ten times. J is TRBJ2-2 and V is TRBV4-1; possibly TRBD2 for D (6 bases). Germline V CDR1 and CDR2: MGHRA, YSYEKL. Trimming pared 0 bases from V and 4 bases from J, leaving 18 bases between. This CDR3 has 18 residues. The CDR3 DNA reads as TGCGCCAGCAGCCAAGAGAATCCACTAGCAGCCGTCACCGGGGAGCTGTTTTTT. Amino acids: CASSQENPLAAVTGELFF.

The CDR3 sequence is CASSSVRGYNSPLHF. The CDR3 DNA reads TGTGCCAGCAGCTCCGTTAGGGGGTATAATTCACCCCTCCACTTT. V gene TRBV11-3 combines with J gene TRBJ1-6; D may be TRBD1 (6 bases). CDR1 and CDR2 (germline): SGHNT, YENEEA. The CDR3 consists of 15 residues. Between the trimmed V and J ends, which lost 4 bases and 4 bases, there was a span of 11 bases.

CDR3 nucleotides: TGTGCCAGCAGTTACTCGATTCCAGATGCAGATGGGGGCTTTAACTATGGCTACACCTTC. Its protein is CASSYSIPDADGGFNYGYTF. The chain couples TRBV6-6 to TRBJ1-2, with D perhaps matching TRBD1 (6 bases). The length of the CDR3 is 20 residues. Germline V CDR1 and CDR2: MNHNY, SVGAGI (reference sequence). V lost 0 bases to trimming and J lost 1 base, with 24 bases between them.

The rearrangement uses TRBV6-5 and TRBJ2-5; D unresolved. This CDR3 contains 14 residues. CDR1 MNHEY and CDR2 SVGAGI come from the germline V gene. Trimming took 1 base from V and 1 from J, leaving 7 bases between them. Here the CDR3 DNA reads TGTGCCAGCAGTTACTTCGACGGCCAAGAGACCCAGTACTTC. The encoded protein is CASSYFDGQETQYF.